This T cell receptor (beta chain) emerged from a study of cytomegalovirus exposure and HLA in healthy donors. The V segment lost 0 bases and the J segment 5 bases; nucleotides outside the gene matches: 6. Germline V gene lookup returns CDR1 SGHDT and CDR2 YYEEEE. The CDR3 loop spans 15 amino acids. The PCR made use of 60 Vbeta and 13 Jbeta primers. Here immunoSEQ multiplex PCR was the method, and the copy in TCRdb shows in-frame clones only, minus some. The table includes around 150,000 clones, around 76% detected once. J is TRBJ2-5 and V is TRBV5-6; 8 nucleotides line up with TRBD1. Sequenced sample: PBMCs. The receptor was isolated from a man in his sixties in good health and CMV-seronegative. The CDR3 nucleotides are TGTGCCAGCAGCTTGGTGACAGGGGCCTCGGAGACCCAGTACTTC. It codes for CASSLVTGASETQYF. Based on the CDR3 plus reference TRBV5-6 and TRBJ2-5, the full variable domain is DAGVTQSPTHLIKTRGQQVTLRCSPKSGHDTVSWYQQALGQGPQFIFQYYEEEERQRGNFPDRFSGHQFPNYSSELNVNALLLGDSALYLCASSLVTGASETQYFGPGTRLLVL.